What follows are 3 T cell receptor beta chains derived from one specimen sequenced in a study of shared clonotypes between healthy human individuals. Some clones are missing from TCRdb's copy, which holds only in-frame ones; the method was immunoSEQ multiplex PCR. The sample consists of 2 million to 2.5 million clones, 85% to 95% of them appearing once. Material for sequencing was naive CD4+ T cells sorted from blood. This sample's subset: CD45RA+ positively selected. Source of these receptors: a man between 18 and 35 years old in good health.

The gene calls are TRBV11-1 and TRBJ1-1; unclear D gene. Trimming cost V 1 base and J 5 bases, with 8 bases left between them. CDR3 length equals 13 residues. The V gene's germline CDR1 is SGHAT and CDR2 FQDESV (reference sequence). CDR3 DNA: TGTGCCAGCAGCTTAGGGTCGTGGACTGAAGCTTTCTTT. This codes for CASSLGSWTEAFF.

CDR3 sequence reads: CASSPTGKGVGDTQYF. As DNA, the CDR3 is TGTGCCAGCAGTCCCACGGGGAAAGGGGTCGGAGATACGCAGTATTTT. The chain combines TRBV27 with TRBJ2-3; perhaps D is TRBD1 or TRBD2 (5 bases each). This CDR3 spans 16 amino acids. Germline V gives CDR1 MNHEY, CDR2 SMNVEV (reference sequence). V was shortened by 5 bases and J by 5 bases, with 20 bases between the two germline ends.

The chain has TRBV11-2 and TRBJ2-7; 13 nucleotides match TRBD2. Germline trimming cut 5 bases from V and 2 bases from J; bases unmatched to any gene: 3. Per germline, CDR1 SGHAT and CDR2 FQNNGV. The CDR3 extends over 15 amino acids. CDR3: CASSRTSGRTYEQYF. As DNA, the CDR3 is TGTGCCAGCAGCCGGACTAGCGGGAGAACCTACGAGCAGTACTTC.